This TCR beta chain derives from a study of blood T cells in healthy people across ages. Study conclusions and caveats: Older age coincided with a roughly linear decline in TCR beta diversity per million T cells.

It was with a sample-barcoded 5' primer and a J-beta primer mix that a second PCR of roughly 7 to 12 cycles was run. TCRdb independently ran MiXCR on the 5' RACE reads; one entry per CDR3 protein. Of 800,000 to 950,000 distinct CDR3 sequences listed, 35% to 40% are singletons. All donors came from Russia, were Caucasian and healthy, and spanned ages roughly 6 to 100. A note on this clonotype: Its target is not known.

This clonotype was obtained from a man aged 18-30 years in good health. Specimen: blood.

The CDR3 reads CASSVEVGASYEQYF. DNA for the CDR3: TGTGCCAGCAGCGTAGAAGTGGGGGCCTCCTACGAGCAGTACTTC. This chain uses TRBV9 with TRBJ2-7; weak D call: TRBD1 (6 bases). The CDR3 has 15 residues. From germline, CDR1 is SGDLS and CDR2 YYNGEE. V dropped 0 bases and J dropped 0 bases, with 10 bases sitting between them.